This note documents a single T cell receptor beta chain sequence. This record comes from a study of PD-1 blockade in classical Hodgkin lymphoma. The time point: newly diagnosed, previously untreated cHL patient sample. This CDR3 is 11 amino acids long. CDR1 is SGHDT, CDR2 YYEEEE, per germline. V gave up 7 bases and J gave up 7 bases, with 11 bases separating them. Only in-frame clones appear in the TCRdb table, and some are missing; sequencing was by immunoSEQ multiplex PCR. The sample has tens of thousands of clones, 94% seen once. This chain uses TRBV5-6 with TRBJ1-1; D is unresolved. The sample taken for sequencing was peripheral blood mononuclear cells (PBMCs). The receptor comes from a human donor with classical Hodgkin lymphoma. CDR3 coding DNA: TGTGCCAGCTGCCTCGGGAGTGAAGCTTTCTTT. Protein: CASCLGSEAFF. The full variable domain, rest sourced from reference TRBV5-6 and TRBJ1-1, is DAGVTQSPTHLIKTRGQQVTLRCSPKSGHDTVSWYQQALGQGPQFIFQYYEEEERQRGNFPDRFSGHQFPNYSSELNVNALLLGDSALYLCASCLGSEAFFGQGTRLTVV.